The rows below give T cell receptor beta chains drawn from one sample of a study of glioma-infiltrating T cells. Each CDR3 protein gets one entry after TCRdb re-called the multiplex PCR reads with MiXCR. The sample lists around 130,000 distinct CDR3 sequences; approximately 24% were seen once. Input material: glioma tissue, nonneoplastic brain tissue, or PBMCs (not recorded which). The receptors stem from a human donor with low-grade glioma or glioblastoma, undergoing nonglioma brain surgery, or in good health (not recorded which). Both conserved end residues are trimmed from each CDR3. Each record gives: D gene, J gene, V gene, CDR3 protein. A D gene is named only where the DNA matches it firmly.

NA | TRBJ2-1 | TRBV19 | ASNPTKPYNEQF
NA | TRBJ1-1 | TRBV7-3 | ASSSQGSTEAF
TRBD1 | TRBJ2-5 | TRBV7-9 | ASSPGTGAQETQY
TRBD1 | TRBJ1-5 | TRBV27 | ASSDGTGGSQPQH
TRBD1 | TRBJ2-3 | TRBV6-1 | ASSETGDLTDTQY
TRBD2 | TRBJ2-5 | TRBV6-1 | ASRTTSPETQY
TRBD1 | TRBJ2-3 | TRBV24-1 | ATSDGRRDRGTDTQY
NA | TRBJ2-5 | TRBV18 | ASSVSGQETQY
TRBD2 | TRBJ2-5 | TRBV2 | ASSKGLAGGQETQY
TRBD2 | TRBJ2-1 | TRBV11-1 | ATRTSGGAGGEQF
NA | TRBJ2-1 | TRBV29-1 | SSRLASYNEQF
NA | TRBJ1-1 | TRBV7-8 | ASSLAPGIIFGAF
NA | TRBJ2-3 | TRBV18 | ASSPPLTDTQY
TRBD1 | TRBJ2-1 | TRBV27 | ASSLKGTGLYNEQF
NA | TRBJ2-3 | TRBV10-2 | ASNRVGTDTQY
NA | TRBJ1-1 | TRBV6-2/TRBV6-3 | ASSSCNTEAF
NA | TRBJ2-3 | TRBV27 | ASKSAQNTDTQY
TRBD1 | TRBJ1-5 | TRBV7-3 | ASSSWTGERQPQH
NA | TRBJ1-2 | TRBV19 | ARNTGSDGYT
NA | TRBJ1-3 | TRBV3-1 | ASSQRQDGNTIY
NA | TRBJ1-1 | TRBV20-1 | SASVSLTLNTEAF
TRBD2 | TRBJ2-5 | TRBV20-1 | SAAGGPGETQY
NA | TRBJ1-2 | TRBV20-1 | SAEGGGANYGYT
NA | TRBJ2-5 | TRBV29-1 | SVEGTRGPNQETQY
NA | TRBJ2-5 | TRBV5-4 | ASSLDGPQETQY
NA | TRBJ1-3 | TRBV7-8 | ASNDQTGIGNTIY
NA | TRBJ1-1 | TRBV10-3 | AIRSNTEAF
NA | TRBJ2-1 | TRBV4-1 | ASSRRGGVDNEQF
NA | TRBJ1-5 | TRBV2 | ASTPADSNQPQH
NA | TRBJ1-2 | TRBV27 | ASRTHMYGYT
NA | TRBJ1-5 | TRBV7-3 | ASSLTPGAQPQH
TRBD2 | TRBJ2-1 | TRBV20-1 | SARVFAGGLGEQF
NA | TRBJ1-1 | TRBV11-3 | ASSFRRMNTEAF
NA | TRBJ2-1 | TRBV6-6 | ASSYSPDREGNEQF
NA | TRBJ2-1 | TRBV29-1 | SGGTLPREQF
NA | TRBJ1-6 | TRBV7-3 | ASSLGLRGGVSPLH
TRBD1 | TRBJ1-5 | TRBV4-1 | ASSPRTGGYQPQH
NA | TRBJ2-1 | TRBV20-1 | SAKERASSYNEQF
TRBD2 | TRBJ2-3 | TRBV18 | ASSPPGLAGGADTQY
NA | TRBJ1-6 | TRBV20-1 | SARGASGSPLH
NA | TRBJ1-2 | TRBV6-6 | ASSYRGHRRDGYT
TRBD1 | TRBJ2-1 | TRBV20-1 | SPFRGTGTNEQF